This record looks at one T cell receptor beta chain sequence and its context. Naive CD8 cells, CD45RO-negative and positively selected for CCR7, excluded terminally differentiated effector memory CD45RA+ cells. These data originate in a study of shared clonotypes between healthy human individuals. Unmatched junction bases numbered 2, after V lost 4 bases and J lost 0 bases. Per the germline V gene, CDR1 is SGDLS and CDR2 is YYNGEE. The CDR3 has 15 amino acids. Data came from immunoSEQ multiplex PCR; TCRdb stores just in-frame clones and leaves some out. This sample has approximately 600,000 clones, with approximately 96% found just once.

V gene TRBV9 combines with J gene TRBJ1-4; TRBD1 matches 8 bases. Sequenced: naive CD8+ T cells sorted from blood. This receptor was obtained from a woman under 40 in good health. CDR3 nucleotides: TGTGCCAGCAGCTTGACAGGGGCAACTAATGAAAAACTGTTTTTT. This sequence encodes CASSLTGATNEKLFF.